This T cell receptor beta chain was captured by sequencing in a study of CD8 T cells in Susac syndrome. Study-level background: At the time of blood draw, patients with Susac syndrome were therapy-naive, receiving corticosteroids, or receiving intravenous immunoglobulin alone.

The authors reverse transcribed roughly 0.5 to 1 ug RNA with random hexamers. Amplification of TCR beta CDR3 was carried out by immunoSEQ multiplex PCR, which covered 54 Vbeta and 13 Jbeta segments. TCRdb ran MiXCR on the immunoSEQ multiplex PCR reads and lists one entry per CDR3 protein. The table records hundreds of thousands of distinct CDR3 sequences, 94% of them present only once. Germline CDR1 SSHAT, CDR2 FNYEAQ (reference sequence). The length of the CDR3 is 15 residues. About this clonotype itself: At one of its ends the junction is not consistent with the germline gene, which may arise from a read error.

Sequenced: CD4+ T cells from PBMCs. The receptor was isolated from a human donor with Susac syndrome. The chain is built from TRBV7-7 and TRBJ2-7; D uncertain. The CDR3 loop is CASSPYHTLSYEQYF. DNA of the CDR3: TGTGCTAGCAGCCCCTACCACACTCTCTCCTACGAGCAGTACTTC.